Described below is a single T cell receptor (beta chain) sequence and its context. This sample was included in a study of blood T cell repertoires in COVID-19. For the study at large: Nucleic acid was either cDNA or gDNA, and it came from T cells, B-cell-depleted T cells, or PBMCs.

TCRdb's table, derived via immunoSEQ multiplex PCR, lists solely in-frame clones and lacks some. The table includes a few hundred thousand clones, almost 90% detected once. From germline, CDR1 is KGHSH and CDR2 LQKENI. The CDR3 covers 16 residues. V lost 0 bases and J lost 2; bases outside the gene matches: 5. Sequencing was done on a sample of peripheral blood. The receptor was derived from a man aged 80 or over with acute or convalescent COVID-19. The chain has TRBV18 and TRBJ1-1, with TRBD1 matching 8 bases. The CDR3 bases are TGTGCCAGCTCACCACCGGAGGGACAGGTAAACACTGAAGCTTTCTTT. Translating it yields CASSPPEGQVNTEAFF.